Below, one T cell receptor beta chain is given with its context. Clones were sequenced by immunoSEQ multiplex PCR, and TCRdb holds only the in-frame ones, with some missing. The sample records around 55,000 clones, around 87% being singletons. In germline, CDR1 is MNHNY, CDR2 SVGAGI (reference sequence). The V gene lost 0 bases and the J gene lost 6 bases, with 8 bases spanning the gap. CDR3 length: 14 amino acids. The source of the sample is a study of T cells in localized non-small cell lung cancer. The genes are TRBV6-6 and TRBJ1-4; weak D call: TRBD1 (6 bases). The receptor was isolated from a female donor with stage II lung adenocarcinoma. The sequencing here drew on PBMCs, taken before any cancer treatment. CDR3 sequence reads: CASSYSRQDEKLFF. DNA for the CDR3: TGTGCCAGCAGTTACTCCCGACAGGATGAAAAACTGTTTTTT.